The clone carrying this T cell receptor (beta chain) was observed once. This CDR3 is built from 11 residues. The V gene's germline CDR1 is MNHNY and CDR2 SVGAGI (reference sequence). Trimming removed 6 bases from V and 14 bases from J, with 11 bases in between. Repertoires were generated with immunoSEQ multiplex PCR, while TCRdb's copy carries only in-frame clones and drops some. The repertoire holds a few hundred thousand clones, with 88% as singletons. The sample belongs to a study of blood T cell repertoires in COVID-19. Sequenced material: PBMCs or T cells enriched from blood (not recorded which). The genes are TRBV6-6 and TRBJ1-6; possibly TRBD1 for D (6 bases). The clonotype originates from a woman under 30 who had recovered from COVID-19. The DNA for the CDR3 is TGTGCCAGCAGGGAGCGGACAGCCCTCCACTTT. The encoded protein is CASRERTALHF.